One and the same sample provided the 9 T cell receptor beta chains below, sequenced in a study of Graves' ophthalmopathy and Graves' hyperthyroidism. Amplification of TCR beta CDR3 regions used RNA transcripts. First-round RT-PCR with HTBI primers preceded a second-round multiplex PCR. TCRdb fed the multiplex PCR reads into MiXCR, producing one record per CDR3 protein. The table shows 500,000 to 700,000 distinct CDR3 sequences, with about a fifth occurring only once. Sample: peripheral blood. These receptors were collected from a woman younger than 35 with stable Graves' hyperthyroidism. Some clones in this sample may be carry-over from other donors' samples.

The table lists this clonotype with many counts. The rearrangement links TRBV20-1 to TRBJ2-5; D is uncertain. The CDR3 extends over 11 amino acids. Germline V CDR1 and CDR2: DFQATT, SNEGSKA (reference sequence). The germline V and J ends were trimmed by 0 bases and 5 bases, with 4 bases remaining between them. The CDR3 coding sequence is TGCAGTGCTAGAGATTTCGAGACCCAGTACTTC. It specifies CSARDFETQYF.

This clonotype has more than one count but fewer than ten. V gene TRBV20-1 combines with J gene TRBJ2-6; D is tentatively TRBD1 or TRBD2 (6 bases each). In germline, CDR1 is DFQATT, CDR2 SNEGSKA (reference sequence). V was cut by 0 bases and J by 2 bases, with 17 bases left in between. The CDR3 has 18 residues. CDR3 loop: CSARDLPGARPGANVLTF. DNA of the CDR3: TGCAGTGCTAGAGATCTCCCGGGGGCCCGACCTGGGGCCAACGTCCTGACTTTC.

This clonotype was recorded at least ten times. The chain has TRBV6-1 and TRBJ1-3; 8 nucleotides agree with TRBD1. CDR1 is MNHNS, CDR2 SASEGT, per germline. V shed 5 bases, J shed 8 bases, and the junction held 11 bases outside the gene matches. The CDR3 has 15 amino acids. CDR3 in amino acids: CASSPFLGQVHTIYF. CDR3 nucleotide sequence: TGTGCCAGCAGTCCCTTCCTGGGACAGGTACACACCATATATTTT.

This clonotype was seen repeatedly, ten times or more. The germline gene is not matched at one end of the junction; a read error may be the cause. The rearrangement links TRBV12-3 or TRBV12-4 to TRBJ2-5; D not resolved. The CDR3 loop spans 13 amino acids. Written as DNA, the CDR3 is TGTGCCAGCAGCTTAGGGTCCCAAGAGACCCAGTACTTC. Its translation: CASSLGSQETQYF.

This chain uses TRBV28 with TRBJ1-2; D gene uncertain. The CDR3 runs to 14 residues. Germline values: CDR1 MDHEN, CDR2 SYDVKM. V lost 3 bases, J lost 5 bases, and 13 bases lay in between. CDR3 loop: CASSFRAAGYGYTF. DNA of the CDR3: TGTGCCAGCAGTTTTAGGGCAGCAGGTTATGGCTACACCTTC.

This clonotype showed up many times. This sequence joins TRBV19 and TRBJ1-2; 8 bases agree with TRBD1. CDR3 length equals 14 residues. Germline lookup yields CDR1 LNHDA and CDR2 SQIVND (reference sequence). J gave up 8 bases and V 6 bases, and 11 bases lay outside the gene matches. The CDR3 DNA sequence: TGTGCCAGTAGGGAACTCGGGACAGGTGGAGGCTACACCTTC. It yields the protein CASRELGTGGGYTF.

In this sample, this clonotype turned up a few times. The V call is TRBV12-3 or TRBV12-4, the J call TRBJ2-5, with D possibly TRBD1 on 5 matching bases. There are 14 residues in the CDR3. V shed 2 bases and J shed 3 bases, with 10 bases lying between them. CDR3 sequence: CASSLLAGKETQYF. CDR3 nucleotide sequence: TGTGCCAGCAGTTTATTGGCAGGGAAAGAGACCCAGTACTTC.

At least ten counts were recorded for this clonotype. This chain links TRBV9 with TRBJ1-1; TRBD1 might be the D (5 bases). Looked up from germline, CDR1 is SGDLS and CDR2 is YYNGEE. Trimming removed 0 bases from V and 1 base from J, with 10 bases in between. The CDR3 is 15 amino acids. In DNA form, the CDR3 reads TGTGCCAGCAGCGTAGAAGGACAACCGAACACTGAAGCTTTCTTT. It is translated as CASSVEGQPNTEAFF.

This clonotype was observed at least ten times. This chain uses TRBV11-2 with TRBJ2-7; TRBD1 aligns across 7 bases. CDR1 is SGHAT and CDR2 is FQNNGV in the germline V gene. This CDR3 comprises 12 residues. Trimming cost V 4 bases and J 7 bases; bases outside gene matches: 4. CDR3 loop: CASSYDRDEQYF. The CDR3, as DNA: TGTGCCAGCAGCTACGACAGGGATGAGCAGTACTTC.